The present entry profiles one T cell receptor (beta chain) with its context. Its antigen is unidentified. Profiling relied on immunoSEQ multiplex PCR, and the TCRdb table lists in-frame clones only, not all of them. The table has around 67,000 clones, almost 85% seen once. These data belong to a study of OX40 agonist ivuxolimab in advanced cancers. Overall study findings and caveats: Still undetermined is the antigen specificity of the expanded peripheral T cells.

Source: CD4+ or CD8+ T cells sorted from blood, taken in a trial of the OX40 agonist ivuxolimab. The sequence derives from an adult with an advanced solid tumor such as melanoma, head and neck, liver or kidney cancer.

CDR3 amino acids: CASSPGQAGAAEQYF. CDR3 in DNA: TGTGCCAGCTCACCCGGACAGGCCGGGGCCGCCGAGCAGTACTTC. J is TRBJ2-7 and V is TRBV18, with 7 bases matching TRBD1. This CDR3 is built from 15 residues. CDR1 KGHSH and CDR2 LQKENI come from the germline V gene. Trimming at V came to 3 bases and at J to 6 bases, leaving 11 bases not matched to a gene.